This T cell receptor (beta chain) was sequenced in a study of OX40 agonist ivuxolimab in advanced cancers. General study findings and limits: Some nonresponders additionally presented with little normalized T-cell clonal expansion.

The CDR3 consists of 15 residues. V was trimmed by 5 bases and J by 3 bases, leaving 14 bases between them. Germline CDR1 reads LNHNV; CDR2 reads YYDKDF (reference sequence). Assay used: immunoSEQ multiplex PCR; TCRdb lists only in-frame clones, some missing. This sample has about 100,000 clones, with around 91% found just once. In this sample, this clone turned up once. Its antigen is unknown. The TCR comes from an adult with an advanced solid tumor such as melanoma, head and neck, liver or kidney cancer. This chain connects TRBV15 to TRBJ2-1, with a weak D call TRBD1 (6 bases). Sample: CD4+ or CD8+ T cells sorted from blood, taken in a trial of the OX40 agonist ivuxolimab. CDR3 in DNA: TGTGCCACCAGCTCTGCAGGGGCTTTCTACAATGAGCAGTTCTTC. This codes for CATSSAGAFYNEQFF. Filled out from reference TRBV15 and TRBJ2-1, the complete variable domain reads DAMVIQNPRYQVTQFGKPVTLSCSQTLNHNVMYWYQQKSSQAPKLLFHYYDKDFNNEADTPDNFQSRRPNTSFCFLDIRSPGLGDTAMYLCATSSAGAFYNEQFFGPGTRLTVL.